This TCR beta chain was captured by sequencing in a study of shared clonotypes between healthy human individuals. As for this clone: Its antigen is currently unknown.

Original analysis: ImmunoSEQ gave junction-only sequences without quality scores, so filtering differed. The table came from immunoSEQ multiplex PCR; TCRdb's copy has only in-frame clones and leaves some out. The V and J calls and clone size were taken over from that table, and D and trimming were inferred from the DNA. The table has roughly 300,000 clones, around 79% seen once. Study-wide results and caveats: Shared clonotypes: 4.5% to 5% naive CD4, about 4% naive CD8, around 2.4% memory CD4, 0.35% to 0.5% memory CD8.

Caucasian adults residing in Nashville, Tennessee made up all the donors. The specimen sequenced was memory CD4+ T cells sorted from blood. Subset meaning: CD45RA-negative fraction. This TCR came from a man aged 30-40 years in good health.

This CDR3 reads CASSLDSRTEAFF. In nucleotides, the CDR3 is TGTGCCAGCAGCTTGGACAGTCGAACTGAAGCTTTCTTT. The chain combines TRBV5-4 with TRBJ1-1; D uncertain. From germline, CDR1 is SGHNT and CDR2 YYREEE (reference sequence). This CDR3 is built from 13 residues. Trimming left V 0 bases short and J 5 bases short, with 8 bases between. Full variable domain (outside the CDR3, taken from reference TRBV5-4 and TRBJ1-1): ETGVTQSPTHLIKTRGQQVTLRCSSQSGHNTVSWYQQALGQGPQFIFQYYREEENGRGNFPPRFSGLQFPNYSSELNVNALELDDSALYLCASSLDSRTEAFFGQGTRLTVV.